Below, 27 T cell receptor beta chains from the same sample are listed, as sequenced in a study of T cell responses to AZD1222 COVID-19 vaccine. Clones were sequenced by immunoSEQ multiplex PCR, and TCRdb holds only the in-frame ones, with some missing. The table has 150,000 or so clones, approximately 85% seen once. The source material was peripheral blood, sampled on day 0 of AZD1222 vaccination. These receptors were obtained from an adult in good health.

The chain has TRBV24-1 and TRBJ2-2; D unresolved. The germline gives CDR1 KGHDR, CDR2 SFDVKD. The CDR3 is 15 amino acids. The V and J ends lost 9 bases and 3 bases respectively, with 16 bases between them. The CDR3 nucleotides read TGTGCCACCGAGAAGGGCAGTCAGGACACCGGGGAGCTGTTTTTT. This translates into CATEKGSQDTGELFF.

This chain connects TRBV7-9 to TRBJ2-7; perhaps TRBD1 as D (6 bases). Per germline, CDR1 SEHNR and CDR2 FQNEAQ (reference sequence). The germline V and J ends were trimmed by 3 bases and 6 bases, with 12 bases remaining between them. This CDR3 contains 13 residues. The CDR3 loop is CASSLTGDGEQYF. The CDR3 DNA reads TGTGCCAGCAGCTTGACAGGAGATGGCGAGCAGTACTTC. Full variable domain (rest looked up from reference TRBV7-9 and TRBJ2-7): DTGVSQNPRHKITKRGQNVTFRCDPISEHNRLYWYRQTLGQGPEFLTYFQNEAQLEKSRLLSDRFSAERPKGSFSTLEIQRTEQGDSAMYLCASSLTGDGEQYFGPGTRLTVT.

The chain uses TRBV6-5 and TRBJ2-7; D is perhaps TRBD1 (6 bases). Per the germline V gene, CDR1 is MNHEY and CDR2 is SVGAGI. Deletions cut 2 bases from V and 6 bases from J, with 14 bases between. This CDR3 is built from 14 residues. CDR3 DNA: TGTGCCAGCAGTTACGGTCCAGGGGTGGGCGAGCAGTACTTC. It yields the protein CASSYGPGVGEQYF.

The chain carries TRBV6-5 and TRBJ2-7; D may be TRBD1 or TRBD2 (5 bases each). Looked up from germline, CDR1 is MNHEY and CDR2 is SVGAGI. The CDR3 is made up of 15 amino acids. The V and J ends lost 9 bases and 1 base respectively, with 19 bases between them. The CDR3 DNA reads TGTGCCAGTAGGAATATGGGGGTTGGGTCCTACGAGCAGTACTTC. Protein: CASRNMGVGSYEQYF.

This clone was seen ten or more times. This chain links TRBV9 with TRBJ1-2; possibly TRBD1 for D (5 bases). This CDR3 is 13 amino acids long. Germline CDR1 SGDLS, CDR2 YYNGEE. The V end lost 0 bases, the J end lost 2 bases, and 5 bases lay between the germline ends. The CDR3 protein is CASSVDRNYGYTF. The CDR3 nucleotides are TGTGCCAGCAGCGTAGACAGGAACTATGGCTACACCTTC.

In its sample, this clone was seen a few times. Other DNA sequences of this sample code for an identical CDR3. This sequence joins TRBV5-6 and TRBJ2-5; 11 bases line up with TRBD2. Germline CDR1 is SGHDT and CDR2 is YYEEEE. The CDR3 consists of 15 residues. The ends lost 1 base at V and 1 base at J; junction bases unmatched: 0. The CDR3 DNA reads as TGTGCCAGCAGCTTGACTAGCGGGGGCCAAGAGACCCAGTACTTC. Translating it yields CASSLTSGGQETQYF.

CDR3 loop: CASSQERDSPLHF. CDR3 coding DNA: TGCGCCAGCAGCCAAGAAAGGGATTCACCCCTCCACTTT. V gene TRBV4-1 combines with J gene TRBJ1-6, with no clear D. V was trimmed by 0 bases and J by 8 bases, leaving 5 bases between them. The germline gives CDR1 MGHRA, CDR2 YSYEKL. The CDR3 has 13 residues.

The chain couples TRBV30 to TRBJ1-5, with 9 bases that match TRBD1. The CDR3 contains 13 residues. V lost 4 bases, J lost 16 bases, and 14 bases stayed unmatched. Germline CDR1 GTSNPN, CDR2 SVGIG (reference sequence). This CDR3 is CAWTLQGASRYHF. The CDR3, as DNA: TGTGCCTGGACCTTACAGGGGGCCTCCAGGTATCATTTT.

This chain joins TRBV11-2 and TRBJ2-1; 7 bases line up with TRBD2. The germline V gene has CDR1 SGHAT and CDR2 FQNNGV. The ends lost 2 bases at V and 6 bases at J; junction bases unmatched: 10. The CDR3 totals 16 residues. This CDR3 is CASSLWAAGEGNEQFF. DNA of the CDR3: TGTGCCAGCAGCTTATGGGCGGCGGGAGAGGGCAATGAGCAGTTCTTC.

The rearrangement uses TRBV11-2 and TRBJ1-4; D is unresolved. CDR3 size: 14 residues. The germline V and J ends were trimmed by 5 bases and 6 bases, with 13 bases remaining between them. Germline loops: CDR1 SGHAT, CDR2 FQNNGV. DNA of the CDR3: TGTGCCAGCAGCCCCCGGGCACCCTATGAAAAACTGTTTTTT. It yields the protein CASSPRAPYEKLFF.

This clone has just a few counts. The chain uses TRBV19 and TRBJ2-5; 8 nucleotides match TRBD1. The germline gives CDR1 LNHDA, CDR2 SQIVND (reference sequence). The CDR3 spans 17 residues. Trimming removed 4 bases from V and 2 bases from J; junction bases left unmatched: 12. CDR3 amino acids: CASSTGQGRLWQETQYF. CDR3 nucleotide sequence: TGTGCCAGTAGTACCGGACAGGGACGGTTATGGCAAGAGACCCAGTACTTC.

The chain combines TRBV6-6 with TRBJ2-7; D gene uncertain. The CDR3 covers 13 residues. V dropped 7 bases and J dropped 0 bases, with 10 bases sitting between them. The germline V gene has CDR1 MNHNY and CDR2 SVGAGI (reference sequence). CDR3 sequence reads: CASMKQFSYEQYF. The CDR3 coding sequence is TGTGCCAGCATGAAACAGTTCTCCTACGAGCAGTACTTC.

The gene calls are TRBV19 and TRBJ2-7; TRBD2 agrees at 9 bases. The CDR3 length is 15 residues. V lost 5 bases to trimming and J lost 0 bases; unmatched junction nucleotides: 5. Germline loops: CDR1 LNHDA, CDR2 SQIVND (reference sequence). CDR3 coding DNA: TGTGCCAGTAGTCAAGCGGGAGGCTTCTCCTACGAGCAGTACTTC. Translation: CASSQAGGFSYEQYF.

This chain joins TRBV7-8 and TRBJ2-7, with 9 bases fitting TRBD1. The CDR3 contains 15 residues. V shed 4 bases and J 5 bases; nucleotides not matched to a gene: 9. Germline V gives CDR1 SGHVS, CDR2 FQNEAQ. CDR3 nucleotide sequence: TGTGCCAGCAGCTACCTCCGTTGGACAGGGGACGAGCAGTACTTC. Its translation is CASSYLRWTGDEQYF.

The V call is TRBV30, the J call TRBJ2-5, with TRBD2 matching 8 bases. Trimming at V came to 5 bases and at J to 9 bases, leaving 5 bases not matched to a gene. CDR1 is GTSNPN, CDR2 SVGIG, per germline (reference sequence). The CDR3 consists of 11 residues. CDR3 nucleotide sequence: TGTGCCTGGGGCCTTAGCGGGGCCCAGTACTTC. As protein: CAWGLSGAQYF.

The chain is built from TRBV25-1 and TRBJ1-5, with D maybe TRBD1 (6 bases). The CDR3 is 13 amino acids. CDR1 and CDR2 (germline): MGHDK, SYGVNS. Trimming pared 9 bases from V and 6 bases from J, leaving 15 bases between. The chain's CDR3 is CASHGGRGQPQHF. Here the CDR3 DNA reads TGTGCCAGTCACGGGGGCAGGGGTCAGCCCCAGCATTTT.

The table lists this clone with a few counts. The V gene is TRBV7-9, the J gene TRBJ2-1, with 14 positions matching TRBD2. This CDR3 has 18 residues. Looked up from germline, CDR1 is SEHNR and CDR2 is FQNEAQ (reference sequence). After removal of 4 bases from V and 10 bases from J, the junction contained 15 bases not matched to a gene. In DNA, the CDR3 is TGTGCCAGCAGCTCGACTAGCGGGAGGGCCTTAGGTTCGGGAGAGCAGTTCTTC. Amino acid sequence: CASSSTSGRALGSGEQFF.

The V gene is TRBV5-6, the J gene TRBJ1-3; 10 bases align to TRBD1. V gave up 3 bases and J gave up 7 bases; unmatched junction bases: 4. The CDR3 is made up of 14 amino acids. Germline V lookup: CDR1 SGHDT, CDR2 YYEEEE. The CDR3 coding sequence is TGTGCCAGCAGCTCCCGGGACAGGGGTAACACCATATATTTT. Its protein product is CASSSRDRGNTIYF.

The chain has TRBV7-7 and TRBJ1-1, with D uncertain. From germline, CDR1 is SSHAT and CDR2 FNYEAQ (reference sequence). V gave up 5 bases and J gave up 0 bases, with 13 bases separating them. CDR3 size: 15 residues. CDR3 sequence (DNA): TGTGCCAGCAGCCCAGATGGACTGCTGAACACTGAAGCTTTCTTT. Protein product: CASSPDGLLNTEAFF.

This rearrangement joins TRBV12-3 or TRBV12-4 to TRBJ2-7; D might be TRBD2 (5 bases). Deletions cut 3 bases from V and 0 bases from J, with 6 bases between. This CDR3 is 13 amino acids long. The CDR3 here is CASSLRVSYEQYF. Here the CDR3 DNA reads TGTGCCAGCAGTTTGCGGGTCTCCTACGAGCAGTACTTC.

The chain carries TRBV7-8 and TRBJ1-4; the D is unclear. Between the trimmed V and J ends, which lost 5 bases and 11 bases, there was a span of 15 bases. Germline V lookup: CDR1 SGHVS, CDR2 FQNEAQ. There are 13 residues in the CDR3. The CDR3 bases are TGTGCCAGCAGCCTCCCTCTGGGAGGTAAACTGTTTTTT. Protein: CASSLPLGGKLFF.

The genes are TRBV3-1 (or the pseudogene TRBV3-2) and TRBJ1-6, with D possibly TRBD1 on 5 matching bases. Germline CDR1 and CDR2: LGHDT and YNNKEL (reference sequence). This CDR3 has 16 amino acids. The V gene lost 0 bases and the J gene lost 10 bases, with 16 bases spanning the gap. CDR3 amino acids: CASSQDGAGSGSPLHF. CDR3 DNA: TGTGCCAGCAGCCAAGACGGAGCAGGGTCGGGGTCACCCCTCCACTTT.

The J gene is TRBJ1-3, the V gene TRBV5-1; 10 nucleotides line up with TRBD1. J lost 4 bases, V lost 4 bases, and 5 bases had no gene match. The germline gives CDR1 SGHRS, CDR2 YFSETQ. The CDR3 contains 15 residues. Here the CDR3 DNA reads TGCGCCAGCAGCACTGACAGGGGGCAAGGAAACACCATATATTTT. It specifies CASSTDRGQGNTIYF.

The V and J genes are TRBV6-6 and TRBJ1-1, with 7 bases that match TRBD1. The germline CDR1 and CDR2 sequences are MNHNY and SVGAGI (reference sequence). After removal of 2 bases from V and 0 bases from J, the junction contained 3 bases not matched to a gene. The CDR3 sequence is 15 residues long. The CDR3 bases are TGTGCCAGCAGTTACGGACAGGCATTGAACACTGAAGCTTTCTTT. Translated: CASSYGQALNTEAFF.

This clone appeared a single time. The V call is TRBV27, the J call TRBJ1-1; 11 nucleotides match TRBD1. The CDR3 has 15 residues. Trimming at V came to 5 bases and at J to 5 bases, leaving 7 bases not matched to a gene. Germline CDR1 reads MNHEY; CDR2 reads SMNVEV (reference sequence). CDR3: CASSTPGQGETEAFF. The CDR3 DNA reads TGTGCCAGCAGTACACCGGGACAGGGGGAAACTGAAGCTTTCTTT.

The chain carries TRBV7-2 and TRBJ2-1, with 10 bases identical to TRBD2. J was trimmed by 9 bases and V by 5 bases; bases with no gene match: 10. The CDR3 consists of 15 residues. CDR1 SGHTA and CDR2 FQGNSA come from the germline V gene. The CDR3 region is CASSLEGAGGLEQFF. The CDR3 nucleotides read TGTGCCAGCAGCCTAGAAGGAGCGGGGGGGCTTGAGCAGTTCTTC.

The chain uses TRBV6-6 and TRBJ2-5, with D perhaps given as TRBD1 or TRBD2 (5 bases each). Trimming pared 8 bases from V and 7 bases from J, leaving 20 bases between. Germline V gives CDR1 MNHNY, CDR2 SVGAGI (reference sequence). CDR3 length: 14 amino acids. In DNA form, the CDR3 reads TGTGCCAGCGGGTCCCGGGGCAACAAGGGGACCCAGTACTTC. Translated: CASGSRGNKGTQYF.